The entry below gives a single TCR beta chain sequence along with its context. In the original analysis: Nucleated cell counts were estimated from reference gene primer amplification. Assay: immunoSEQ multiplex PCR; the TCRdb copy retains only in-frame clones and omits some. The DNA was the basis for D and trimming; V, J and clone size are from that table. The sample comprises roughly 250,000 clones, around 82% of which are singletons, and around 7.8% rests with the top ten. This sample is drawn from a study of blood T cell repertoires in COVID-19. For the study at large: Donors in the United States, Italy and Spain gave samples during acute or convalescent COVID-19. T cells, B-cell-depleted T cells, or PBMCs supplied cDNA or gDNA.

V trimming: 4 bases; J trimming: 7 bases; junction bases outside the gene matches: 11. This CDR3 is built from 16 residues. Per germline, CDR1 SGHTA and CDR2 FQGTGA. The sequencing sample was made of peripheral blood. This clonotype originated in a human donor in a cohort sampled during active COVID-19. The V call is TRBV7-3, the J call TRBJ2-2; 8 bases align to TRBD2. In DNA, the CDR3 is TGTGCCAGCAGCTCGGTCACCGGGAGGGGGAGCGGGGAGCTGTTTTTT. Translating it yields CASSSVTGRGSGELFF.